This entry concerns a single TCR beta chain. Thymus specimens were resections from corrective heart surgery. The CDR3 covers 19 residues. In germline, CDR1 is SGHAT, CDR2 FQDESV (reference sequence). Trimming shortened V by 4 bases and J by 7 bases, and 26 bases separated the two germline ends. These data come from a study of human thymus T cells. Data came from immunoSEQ multiplex PCR; TCRdb stores just in-frame clones and leaves some out. The table has around 130,000 clones, 90% to 95% seen once. The sequenced sample was thymus tissue. J is TRBJ1-6 and V is TRBV11-1; D possibly corresponds to TRBD1 (5 bases). This TCR was sampled from a boy in the first two years of life with a congenital heart defect but otherwise immunologically healthy. The CDR3: CASSSGSAVSGIPNSPLHF. DNA for the CDR3: TGTGCCAGCAGCTCAGGGTCAGCAGTTTCAGGAATCCCCAATTCACCCCTCCACTTT. The full variable domain, rest sourced from reference TRBV11-1 and TRBJ1-6, is EAEVAQSPRYKITEKSQAVAFWCDPISGHATLYWYRQILGQGPELLVQFQDESVVDDSQLPKDRFSAERLKGVDSTLKIQPAELGDSAMYLCASSSGSAVSGIPNSPLHFGNGTRLTVT.